This T cell receptor (beta chain) was documented in a study of T cell responses to AZD1222 COVID-19 vaccine. Study conclusions and caveats: Recipients of two AZD1222 doses showed rising Spike-specific TCR breadth and depth. Repertoire collection took place solely once the T cell response had peaked.

Remarks on this clone: Its antigen is not known.

The table came from immunoSEQ multiplex PCR; TCRdb's copy has only in-frame clones and leaves some out. Of approximately 160,000 clones listed, 85% to 95% are singletons. The CDR3 is 15 amino acids. The germline gives CDR1 KGHSH, CDR2 LQKENI. The trim removed 6 bases at V and 3 bases at J, leaving 9 bases unmatched. The specimen comprised peripheral blood, sampled on day 0 of AZD1222 vaccination. This chain uses TRBV18 with TRBJ2-3, with TRBD2 matching over 7 bases. The clonotype was recovered from an adult in good health. The CDR3 sequence is CASSLLASETDTQYF. The DNA for the CDR3 is TGTGCCAGCTCTCTACTAGCGAGCGAGACAGATACGCAGTATTTT.